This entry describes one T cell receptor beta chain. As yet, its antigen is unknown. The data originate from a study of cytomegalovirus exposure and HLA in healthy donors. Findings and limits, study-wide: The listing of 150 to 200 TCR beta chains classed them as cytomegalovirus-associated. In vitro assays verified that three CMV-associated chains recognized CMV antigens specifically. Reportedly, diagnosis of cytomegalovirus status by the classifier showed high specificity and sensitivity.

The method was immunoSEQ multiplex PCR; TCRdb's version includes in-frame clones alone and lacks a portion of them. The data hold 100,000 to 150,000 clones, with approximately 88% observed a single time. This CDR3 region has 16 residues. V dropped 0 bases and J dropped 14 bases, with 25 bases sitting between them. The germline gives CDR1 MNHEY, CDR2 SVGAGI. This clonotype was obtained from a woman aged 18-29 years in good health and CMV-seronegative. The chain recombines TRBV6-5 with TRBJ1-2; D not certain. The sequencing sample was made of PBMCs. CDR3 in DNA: TGTGCCAGCAGTTACTCGAAAGTGGAGGGCCCCCGTGGGGAGACCTTC. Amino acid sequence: CASSYSKVEGPRGETF.